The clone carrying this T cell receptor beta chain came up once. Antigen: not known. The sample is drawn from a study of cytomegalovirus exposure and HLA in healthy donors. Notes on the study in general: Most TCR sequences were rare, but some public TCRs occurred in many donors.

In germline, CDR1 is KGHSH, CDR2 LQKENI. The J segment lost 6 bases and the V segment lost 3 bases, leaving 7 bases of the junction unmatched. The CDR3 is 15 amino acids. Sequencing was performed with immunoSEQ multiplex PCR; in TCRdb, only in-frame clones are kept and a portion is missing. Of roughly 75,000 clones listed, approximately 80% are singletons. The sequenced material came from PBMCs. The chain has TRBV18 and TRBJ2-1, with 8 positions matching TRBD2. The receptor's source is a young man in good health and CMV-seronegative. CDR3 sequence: CASSPTGTRRNEQFF. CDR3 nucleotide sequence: TGTGCCAGCTCACCGACCGGGACTAGACGCAATGAGCAGTTCTTC.